This TCR beta chain was recovered during a study of T-cell reconstitution after alpha-beta-depleted transplantation in children. The TCRbeta library incorporated unique molecular identifiers. TCRdb ran MiXCR on the PCR reads and lists one entry per CDR3 protein. The repertoire holds about 610,000 distinct CDR3 sequences, about 10% seen once, with roughly 3.9% in the top ten. This clonotype was seen at least ten times. The TCR sequence derives from a human donor who donated a stem cell graft to a child with acute myeloid leukemia. This specimen was PBMCs from the stem cell graft donor, taken from the stem cell graft.

The DNA for the CDR3 is TGCAGCTCAAAAGACACCGGGGAGCTGTTTTTT. The encoded protein is CSSKDTGELFF. The chain recombines TRBV29-1 with TRBJ2-2, with D unclear. This CDR3 region has 11 residues. Germline loops: CDR1 SQVTM, CDR2 ANQGSEA. V was cut by 8 bases and J by 3 bases, with 7 bases left in between.